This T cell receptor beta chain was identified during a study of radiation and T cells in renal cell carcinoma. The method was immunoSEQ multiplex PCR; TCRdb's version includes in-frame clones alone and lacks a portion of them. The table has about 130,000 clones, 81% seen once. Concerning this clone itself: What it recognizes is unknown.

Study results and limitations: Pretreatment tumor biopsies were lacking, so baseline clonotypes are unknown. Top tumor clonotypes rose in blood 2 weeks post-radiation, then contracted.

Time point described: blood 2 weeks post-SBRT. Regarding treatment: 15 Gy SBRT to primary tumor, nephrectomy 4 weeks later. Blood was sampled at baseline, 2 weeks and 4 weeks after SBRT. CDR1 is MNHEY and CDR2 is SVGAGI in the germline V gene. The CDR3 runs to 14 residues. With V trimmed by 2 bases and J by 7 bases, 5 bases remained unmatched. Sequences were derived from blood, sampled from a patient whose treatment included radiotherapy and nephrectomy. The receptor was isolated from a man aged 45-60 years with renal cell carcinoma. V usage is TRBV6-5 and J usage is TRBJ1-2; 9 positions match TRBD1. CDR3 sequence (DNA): TGTGCCAGCAGTTACCAACAGGGGGCTGCTGGCTACACCTTC. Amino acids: CASSYQQGAAGYTF.